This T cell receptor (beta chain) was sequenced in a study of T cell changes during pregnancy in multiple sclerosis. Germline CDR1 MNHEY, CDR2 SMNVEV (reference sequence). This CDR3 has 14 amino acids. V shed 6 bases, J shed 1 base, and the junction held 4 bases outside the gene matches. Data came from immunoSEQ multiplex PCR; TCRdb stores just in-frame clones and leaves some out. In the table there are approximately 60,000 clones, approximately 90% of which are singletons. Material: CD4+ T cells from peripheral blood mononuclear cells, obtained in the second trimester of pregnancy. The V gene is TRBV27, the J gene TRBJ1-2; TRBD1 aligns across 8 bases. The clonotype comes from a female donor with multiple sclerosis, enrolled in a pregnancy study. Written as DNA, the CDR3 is TGTGCCAGCAGAACGGACAGGGTTAACTATGGCTACACCTTC. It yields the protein CASRTDRVNYGYTF.